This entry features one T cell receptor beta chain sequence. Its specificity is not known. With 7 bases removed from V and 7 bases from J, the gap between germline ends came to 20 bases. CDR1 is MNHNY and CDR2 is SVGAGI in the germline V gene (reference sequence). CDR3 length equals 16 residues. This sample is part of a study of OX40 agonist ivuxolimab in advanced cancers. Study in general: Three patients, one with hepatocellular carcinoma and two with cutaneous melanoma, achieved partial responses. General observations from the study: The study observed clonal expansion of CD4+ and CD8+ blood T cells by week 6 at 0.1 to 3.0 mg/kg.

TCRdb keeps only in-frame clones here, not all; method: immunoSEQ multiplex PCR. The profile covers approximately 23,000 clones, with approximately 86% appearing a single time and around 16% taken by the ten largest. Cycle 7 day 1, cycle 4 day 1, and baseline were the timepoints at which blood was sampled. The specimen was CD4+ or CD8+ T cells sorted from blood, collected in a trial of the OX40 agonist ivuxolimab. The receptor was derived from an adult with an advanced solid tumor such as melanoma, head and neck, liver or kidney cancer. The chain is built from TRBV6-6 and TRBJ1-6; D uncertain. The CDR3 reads CASITSHGGFNSPLHF. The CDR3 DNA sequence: TGTGCCAGCATTACCTCTCACGGAGGGTTCAATTCACCCCTCCACTTT.